The 21 T cell receptor beta chains presented below share a single source sample, sequenced in a study of CD8 T cells in ankylosing spondylitis. Whole-study results and caveats: In ankylosing spondylitis blood, a motif of roughly 8 highly homologous TCR beta variants appeared characteristic.

Via MiXCR, TCRdb re-called the 5' RACE reads, giving one row per CDR3 protein. The sample shows over 400,000 distinct CDR3 sequences, approximately 26% of them seen only once. These receptors have no known antigen. The sequenced material came from blood, either unsorted or a sorted T cell fraction (not recorded which). The receptors derive from a male donor with ankylosing spondylitis.

This chain links TRBV15 with TRBJ2-3; the D gene is possibly TRBD2 (5 bases). The V gene lost 2 bases and the J gene lost 5 bases, with 14 bases spanning the gap. This CDR3 has 15 amino acids. CDR1 and CDR2 (germline): LNHNV, YYDKDF (reference sequence). Here the CDR3 DNA reads TGTGCCACCAGCAGATCCGGGCAGAGGGAAGATACGCAGTATTTT. It yields the protein CATSRSGQREDTQYF.

This chain joins TRBV4-2 and TRBJ2-7; 11 bases are a match to TRBD2. The germline CDR1 and CDR2 sequences are LGHNA and YNFKEQ. Trimming removed 0 bases from V and 4 bases from J; junction bases left unmatched: 5. CDR3 size: 16 residues. CDR3 region: CASSQDGGLAEYEQYF. Here the CDR3 DNA reads TGTGCCAGCAGCCAAGATGGGGGACTAGCGGAATACGAGCAGTACTTC.

The V gene is TRBV25-1, the J gene TRBJ2-3; 9 bases are shared with TRBD2. Germline CDR1 reads MGHDK; CDR2 reads SYGVNS. The CDR3 spans 13 residues. V was clipped by 8 bases and J by 7 bases; unmatched bases: 7. The CDR3 DNA is TGTGCCAGCGGTATAGCGGGGGTACATACGCAGTATTTT. Translated: CASGIAGVHTQYF.

This clonotype was detected a few times. The chain combines TRBV10-1 with TRBJ2-3; a possible D gene is TRBD1 (6 bases). The germline CDR1 and CDR2 sequences are WNHNN and SYGVQD (reference sequence). The V end was cut by 5 bases, the J end by 9 bases, with 15 bases between. There are 13 residues in the CDR3. The CDR3 loop reads CASSTPGTRTQYF. The DNA for the CDR3 is TGCGCCAGCAGTACACCCGGGACACGCACGCAGTATTTT.

This clonotype was found a few times. The gene calls are TRBV29-1 and TRBJ2-3; 8 bases map to TRBD1. Germline CDR1 SQVTM, CDR2 ANQGSEA. V trimming: 5 bases; J trimming: 6 bases; junction bases outside the gene matches: 13. The CDR3 has 15 amino acids. The CDR3 sequence: CSVPQGDRGTDTQYF. CDR3 coding DNA: TGCAGCGTTCCACAGGGGGACCGAGGTACGGATACGCAGTATTTT.

This clonotype was found a few times. The chain uses TRBV7-7 and TRBJ2-3; the D gene is possibly TRBD1 (6 bases). There are 17 residues in the CDR3. CDR1 and CDR2 from the germline V gene are SSHAT and FNYEAQ (reference sequence). Trimming took off 1 base at V and 1 base at J, with 15 bases between the two ends. This CDR3 is CASSLEGHPRGTDTQYF. Here the CDR3 DNA reads TGTGCCAGCAGCTTAGAGGGACATCCAAGGGGCACAGATACGCAGTATTTT.

The chain couples TRBV11-1 to TRBJ2-3; no clear D gene. V gave up 5 bases and J gave up 7 bases, with 16 bases separating them. This CDR3 has 14 amino acids. Looked up from germline, CDR1 is SGHAT and CDR2 is FQDESV (reference sequence). CDR3 amino acids: CASSQSPLAYTQYF. The CDR3 DNA follows: TGTGCCAGCAGCCAATCCCCATTAGCCTATACGCAGTATTTT.

V and J are TRBV29-1 and TRBJ1-1; 9 nucleotides agree with TRBD1. Trimming took 6 bases from V and 12 from J; bases not matched to a gene: 11. This CDR3 has 12 residues. Germline V gives CDR1 SQVTM, CDR2 ANQGSEA. CDR3 region: CSVGGTGRRTFF. CDR3 nucleotide sequence: TGCAGCGTAGGTGGGACAGGGAGGAGAACTTTCTTT.

This rearrangement joins TRBV20-1 to TRBJ1-1; no reliable D call. V lost 7 bases to trimming and J lost 6 bases, with 12 bases between them. The germline CDR1 and CDR2 sequences are DFQATT and SNEGSKA (reference sequence). This CDR3 comprises 11 residues. The CDR3 region is CSVFTVSEAFF. CDR3 in DNA: TGCAGTGTATTTACAGTGTCTGAAGCTTTCTTT.

This clonotype was counted between two and nine times. The V call is TRBV25-1, the J call TRBJ2-1, with TRBD1 as a possible D gene (6 bases). The V gene's germline CDR1 is MGHDK and CDR2 SYGVNS. This CDR3 is built from 12 residues. Trimming took 6 bases from V and 4 from J, leaving 7 bases between them. The CDR3 here is CASSQGYNEQFF. The CDR3 DNA reads as TGTGCCAGCAGCCAGGGGTACAATGAGCAGTTCTTC.

The genes are TRBV3-1 and TRBJ2-1, with 8 bases aligning to TRBD1. V was pared by 1 base and J by 4 bases, with 3 bases of the junction left unmatched. In germline, CDR1 is LGHDT, CDR2 YNNKEL (reference sequence). The CDR3 has 15 amino acids. CDR3: CASSQGWTGYNEQFF. The CDR3 DNA sequence: TGTGCCAGCAGCCAAGGCTGGACAGGGTACAATGAGCAGTTCTTC.

This rearrangement joins TRBV11-2 to TRBJ2-1; perhaps TRBD2 as D (6 bases). Per germline, CDR1 SGHAT and CDR2 FQNNGV. Trimming left V 3 bases short and J 9 bases short, with 18 bases between. The CDR3 is 15 amino acids. This chain's CDR3 is CASSFSGQGRIEQFF. The CDR3 DNA sequence: TGTGCCAGCAGCTTTAGCGGCCAAGGGCGAATTGAGCAGTTCTTC.

This clonotype was observed many times. CDR3 protein: CATSGPGLVLNNEQFF. Here the CDR3 DNA reads TGTGCCACCAGTGGACCGGGACTAGTGCTGAATAATGAGCAGTTCTTC. The genes are TRBV24-1 and TRBJ2-1; 8 bases line up with TRBD2. Per the germline V gene, CDR1 is KGHDR and CDR2 is SFDVKD. The CDR3 is 16 residues long. After removal of 5 bases from V and 7 bases from J, the junction contained 12 bases not matched to a gene.

This chain connects TRBV19 to TRBJ2-2; no clear D. Trimming stripped 7 bases from V and 0 bases from J, with 12 bases between. The CDR3 totals 15 residues. The germline V gene encodes CDR1 LNHDA and CDR2 SQIVND (reference sequence). The CDR3 spells CASTSDGANTGELFF. CDR3 DNA sequence: TGTGCCAGTACCTCGGACGGAGCGAACACCGGGGAGCTGTTTTTT. Full variable domain (remainder filled in from reference TRBV19 and TRBJ2-2): DGGITQSPKYLFRKEGQNVTLSCEQNLNHDAMYWYRQDPGQGLRLIYYSQIVNDFQKGDIAEGYSVSREKKESFPLTVTSAQKNPTAFYLCASTSDGANTGELFFGEGSRLTVL.

This clonotype was recorded a few times. The chain joins TRBV20-1 to TRBJ1-1; D possibly corresponds to TRBD1 (6 bases). V gave up 4 bases and J gave up 1 base, with 16 bases separating them. This CDR3 is built from 15 residues. Germline V CDR1 and CDR2: DFQATT, SNEGSKA (reference sequence). Here the CDR3 reads CSATTRDTGNTEAFF. DNA of the CDR3: TGCAGTGCTACTACACGGGACACAGGGAACACTGAAGCTTTCTTT.

The gene calls are TRBV5-1 and TRBJ2-6, with D uncertain. The CDR3 sequence is 17 residues long. CDR1 SGHRS and CDR2 YFSETQ come from the germline V gene. V lost 0 bases and J lost 0, with 10 bases in between. CDR3 region: CASSLEGLGSGANVLTF. DNA of the CDR3: TGCGCCAGCAGCTTGGAGGGTCTCGGCTCTGGGGCCAACGTCCTGACTTTC.

For the CDR3, the DNA is TGTGCCAGCAGTGAGACACTAGCCGATCCAAGAAAGACCCAGTACTTC. Translating gives CASSETLADPRKTQYF. The rearrangement uses TRBV6-1 and TRBJ2-5; TRBD2 is a possible D gene (6 bases). V was cut by 3 bases and J by 6 bases, with 20 bases left in between. This CDR3 has 16 residues. CDR1 and CDR2 from the germline V gene are MNHNS and SASEGT.

This clonotype showed up just a few times. The V gene is TRBV5-1, the J gene TRBJ1-1; D gene uncertain. The germline V and J ends were trimmed by 4 bases and 1 base, with 11 bases remaining between them. Germline CDR1 SGHRS, CDR2 YFSETQ. The CDR3 is made up of 14 amino acids. The CDR3 protein is CASSTGTSNTEAFF. CDR3 coding DNA: TGCGCCAGCAGCACCGGCACCTCGAACACTGAAGCTTTCTTT.

The chain joins TRBV7-2 to TRBJ2-5; D is uncertain. The CDR3 sequence is 14 residues long. Trimming took 7 bases from V and 5 from J, leaving 17 bases between them. Looked up from germline, CDR1 is SGHTA and CDR2 is FQGNSA. The chain's CDR3 is CASNVMPLGETQYF. In DNA, the CDR3 is TGTGCCAGCAATGTGATGCCGTTAGGGGAGACCCAGTACTTC. Drawing the rest from reference TRBV7-2 and TRBJ2-5, the complete variable domain is GAGVSQSPSNKVTEKGKDVELRCDPISGHTALYWYRQSLGQGLEFLIYFQGNSAPDKSGLPSDRFSAERTGGSVSTLTIQRTQQEDSAVYLCASNVMPLGETQYFGPGTRLLVL.

This rearrangement joins TRBV11-3 to TRBJ2-7; 7 positions match TRBD2. The CDR3 sequence is 16 residues long. Germline V gene data show CDR1 as SGHNT and CDR2 as YENEEA. Losses at the gene ends were 2 bases for V and 0 bases for J; bases not matched to a gene: 7. This CDR3 reads CASSLFGGRGSYEQYV. The CDR3 bases are TGTGCCAGCAGCTTATTCGGCGGGAGAGGCTCCTACGAGCAGTACGTC.

This chain joins TRBV7-6 and TRBJ2-1, with 10 nucleotides matching TRBD2. Losses at the gene ends were 5 bases for V and 3 bases for J; bases not matched to a gene: 7. The germline CDR1 and CDR2 sequences are SGHVS and FNYEAQ. This CDR3 has 16 amino acids. CDR3 region: CASSAWTSGDYNEQFF. The CDR3 bases are TGTGCCAGCAGCGCCTGGACTAGCGGAGACTACAATGAGCAGTTCTTC.